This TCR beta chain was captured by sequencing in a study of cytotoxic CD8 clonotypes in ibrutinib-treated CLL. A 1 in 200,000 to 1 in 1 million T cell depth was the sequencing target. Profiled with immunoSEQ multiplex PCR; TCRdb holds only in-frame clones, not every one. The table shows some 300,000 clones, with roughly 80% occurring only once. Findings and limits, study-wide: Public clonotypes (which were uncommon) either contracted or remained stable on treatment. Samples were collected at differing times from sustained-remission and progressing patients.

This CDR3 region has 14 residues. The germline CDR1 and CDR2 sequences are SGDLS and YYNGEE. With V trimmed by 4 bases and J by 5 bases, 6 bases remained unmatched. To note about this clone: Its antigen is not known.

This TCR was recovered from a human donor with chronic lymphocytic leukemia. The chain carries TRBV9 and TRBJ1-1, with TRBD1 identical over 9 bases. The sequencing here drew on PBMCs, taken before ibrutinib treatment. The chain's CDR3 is CASSPGTGRTEAFF. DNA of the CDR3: TGTGCCAGCAGCCCAGGGACAGGGAGAACTGAAGCTTTCTTT.